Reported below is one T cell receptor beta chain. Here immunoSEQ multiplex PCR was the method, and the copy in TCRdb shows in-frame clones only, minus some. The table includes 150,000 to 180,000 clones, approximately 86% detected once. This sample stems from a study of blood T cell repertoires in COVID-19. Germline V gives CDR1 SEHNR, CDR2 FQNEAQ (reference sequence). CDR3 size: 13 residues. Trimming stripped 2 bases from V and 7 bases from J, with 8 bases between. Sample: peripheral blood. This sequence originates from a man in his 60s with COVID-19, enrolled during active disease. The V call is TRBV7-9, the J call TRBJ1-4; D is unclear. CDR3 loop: CASSLTSGEKLFF. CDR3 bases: TGTGCCAGCAGCTTAACTTCCGGTGAAAAACTGTTTTTT.